This passage covers 4 T cell receptor beta chains from one sample sequenced in a study of OX40 agonist ivuxolimab in advanced cancers. This table comes from immunoSEQ multiplex PCR, and its TCRdb copy is limited to in-frame clones, with some not included. Here the sample spans 65,000 to 90,000 clones, around nine tenths being singletons. The material sequenced was CD4+ or CD8+ T cells sorted from blood, taken in a trial of the OX40 agonist ivuxolimab. These receptors originate from an adult with an advanced solid tumor such as melanoma, head and neck, liver or kidney cancer.

This rearrangement joins TRBV5-5 to TRBJ1-1; D gene uncertain. Between the trimmed V and J ends, which lost 0 bases and 6 bases, there was a span of 18 bases. Germline V gene data show CDR1 as SGHKS and CDR2 as YYEKEE (reference sequence). There are 16 residues in the CDR3. The CDR3, as DNA: TGTGCCAGCAGCTTGGAGCCAGCCACCCGGGTCGCTGAAGCTTTCTTT. It translates to CASSLEPATRVAEAFF.

J is TRBJ2-2 and V is TRBV27; D remains unclear. Germline assignment: CDR1 MNHEY and CDR2 SMNVEV (reference sequence). V dropped 3 bases and J dropped 6 bases, with 11 bases sitting between them. The CDR3 contains 14 residues. CDR3 DNA: TGTGCCAGCAGTTTTCGGCCCGAGGCCGGGGAGCTGTTTTTT. Residues: CASSFRPEAGELFF.

V usage is TRBV19 and J usage is TRBJ2-5, with 9 positions matching TRBD1. The CDR3 has 14 residues. The germline gives CDR1 LNHDA, CDR2 SQIVND (reference sequence). V trimming: 6 bases; J trimming: 2 bases; junction bases outside the gene matches: 4. CDR3 DNA sequence: TGTGCCAGTAGCCTGACAGGGGGGCAAGAGACCCAGTACTTC. As protein: CASSLTGGQETQYF.

This clone has only one observation. The CDR3 nucleotides are TGTGCCAGCAGACCAGGTTCAGCTAACTATGGCTACACCTTC. Translating gives CASRPGSANYGYTF. The genes are TRBV2 and TRBJ1-2; D ambiguous. The V gene lost 6 bases and the J gene lost 0 bases, with 11 bases spanning the gap. Germline V gene lookup returns CDR1 SNHLY and CDR2 FYNNEI. This CDR3 region has 14 residues.